These 5 T cell receptor beta chains were all obtained from the same sample, sequenced in a study of CD8+ T cells in alopecia areata. Combined cutaneous lymph node cells underwent sorting by CD4, CD8alpha, NKG2D, NKG2ACE and additional markers. cDNA reverse transcribed from extracted RNA served as the sequencing template. This table comes from immunoSEQ multiplex PCR, and its TCRdb copy is limited to in-frame clones, with some not included. This sample has roughly 260,000 clones, each found more than once. The sequenced sample was CD4+ T cells sorted from a lymph node. These receptors all come from a C3H/HeJ mouse with alopecia areata. These mice share the MHC haplotype H2-k.

Comment on this clone: Germline and genes: mouse. The CDR3 end is not reached by the read, which stops 4 residues before it; the germline J gene fills it in. Other DNA sequences in this sample translate to the same CDR3. The chain joins TRBV19 to TRBJ2-4; tentatively, D is TRBD2 (6 bases). Germline V gene sequence: CDR1 FNHDT, CDR2 SITEND (reference sequence). V lost 4 bases, J lost 1 base, and 7 bases lay in between. CDR3 length: 13 residues. The part of the CDR3 DNA that was read is TGTGCCAGCAGTCCTGGGGGTCAAAAC. Encoded protein: CASSPGGQN. The CDR3 in its entirety is CASSPGGQNTLYF. The entire variable domain, with the rest obtained from reference TRBV19 and TRBJ2-4, is as follows: GGIITQTPKFLIGQEGQKLTLKCQQNFNHDTMYWYRQDSGKGLRLIYYSITENDLQKGDLSEGYDASREKKSSFSLTVTSAQKNEMAVFLCASSPGGQNTLYFGAGTRLSVL.

The sample holds a few counts of this clone. Gene labels here are mouse ones. Read coverage stops 4 residues before the CDR3 terminus; the germline J gene supplies the remainder. This same CDR3 is encoded by further DNA sequences in the sample. The chain joins TRBV13-3 to TRBJ2-7; possible D gene TRBD1, 6 bases. The CDR3 extends over 13 amino acids. The germline gives CDR1 NNHDY, CDR2 SYVADS. The CDR3 sequence: CASSDRDKYEQYF. The sequenced CDR3 bases are TGTGCCAGCAGTGATAGGGACAAGTAT.

As concerns this clone: Here the gene names and germline are mouse. The CDR3 goes on 4 residues after the read ends, and that part is filled in from the germline J gene. At the DNA level, this CDR3 is encoded by other sequences in the same sample as well. The chain carries TRBV13-3 and TRBJ2-5, with D perhaps TRBD1 (6 bases). Germline lookup yields CDR1 NNHDY and CDR2 SYVADS. The CDR3 totals 13 residues. The DNA read from the CDR3 is TGTGCCAGCAGTGAAGGGGGTGAAGAC. Its translation is CASSEGGED. The whole CDR3 is CASSEGGEDTQYF.

A word on this clone: The genes and germline here are from mouse. The read gets to within 4 residues of the CDR3 end, and the germline J gene fills in the rest. V is TRBV13-1 and J is TRBJ2-1; 12 bases are shared with TRBD2. J was trimmed by 3 bases and V by 3 bases; bases with no gene match: 7. The CDR3 consists of 17 residues. The V gene's germline CDR1 is NSHNY and CDR2 SYGAGN. CDR3 bases read: TGTGCCAGCAGTGCGGGACTGGGGGGAGGGGGCTATGCT. It is translated as CASSAGLGGGGYA. From start to end, the CDR3 is CASSAGLGGGGYAEQFF.

The sample holds a few counts of this clone. Germline and genes: mouse. The read falls 4 residues short of the CDR3 end, and the missing part is taken from the germline J gene. Distinct nucleotide sequences in the sample also encode this CDR3. The V and J genes are TRBV19 and TRBJ2-2, with 8 positions matching TRBD1. The CDR3 is made up of 15 amino acids. The germline gives CDR1 FNHDT, CDR2 SITEND (reference sequence). The ends lost 4 bases at V and 0 bases at J; junction bases unmatched: 2. Incomplete CDR3 DNA: TGTGCCAGCAGTCGGACAGGGTCAAACACCGGG. It yields the protein CASSRTGSNTG. The CDR3 in full is CASSRTGSNTGQLYF.